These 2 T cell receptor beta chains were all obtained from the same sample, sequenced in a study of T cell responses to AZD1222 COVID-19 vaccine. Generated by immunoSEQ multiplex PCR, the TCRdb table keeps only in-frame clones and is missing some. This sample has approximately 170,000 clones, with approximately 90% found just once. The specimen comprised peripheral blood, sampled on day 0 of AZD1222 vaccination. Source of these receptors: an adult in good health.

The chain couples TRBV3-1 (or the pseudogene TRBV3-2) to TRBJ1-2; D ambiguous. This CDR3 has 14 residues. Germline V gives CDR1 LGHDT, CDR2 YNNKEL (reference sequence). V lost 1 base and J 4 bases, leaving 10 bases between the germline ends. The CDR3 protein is CASSQAAGPYGYTF. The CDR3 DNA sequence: TGTGCCAGCAGCCAAGCGGCAGGTCCCTATGGCTACACCTTC.

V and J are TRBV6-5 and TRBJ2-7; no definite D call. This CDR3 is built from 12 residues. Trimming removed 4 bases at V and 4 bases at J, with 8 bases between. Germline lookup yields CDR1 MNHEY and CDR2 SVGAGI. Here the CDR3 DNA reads TGTGCCAGCAGTTCCGATTTTTACGAGCAGTACTTC. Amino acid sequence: CASSSDFYEQYF.